The T cell receptor (beta chain) under discussion was sequenced for a study of blood T cell repertoires in COVID-19. Study in general: Italy, Spain and the United States were the sources of the convalescent and acute COVID-19 samples. PBMCs, B-cell-depleted T cells, or T cells were the source of the cDNA or gDNA that made up the material.

Authors' processing steps: The authors estimated nucleated cell counts from reference gene primer amplification. The repertoire was sequenced with immunoSEQ multiplex PCR; TCRdb's copy has only in-frame clones and lacks some. The V and J calls and clone size are taken from that table; D and trimming were inferred from the DNA. The repertoire has roughly 33,000 clones, nearly 95% of them found once; the top ten carry more than 4.5%. Germline assignment: CDR1 SSHAT and CDR2 FNYEAQ (reference sequence). This CDR3 comprises 16 residues. Concerning this clone: One end of the junction varies from germline; a read error may be responsible.

The sequence derives from a human donor in a cohort sampled during active COVID-19. The rearrangement links TRBV7-7 to TRBJ2-2; TRBD2 aligns across 10 bases. Sequenced input: peripheral blood. In DNA, the CDR3 is TGTGCTAGCAGCCTATCCCCAGCGGGAGGGACCGGGGAGCTGTTTTTT. Translated: CASSLSPAGGTGELFF.